These 5 T cell receptor beta chains originate from one sample sequenced in a study of PD-L1 blockade in urothelial cancer. The time point was: pretreatment peripheral blood. Produced via immunoSEQ multiplex PCR; TCRdb's table is partial and in-frame only. Of about 95,000 clones in the sample, 87% were seen once. Sequenced material: PBMCs, taken around atezolizumab (anti-PD-L1) treatment. The receptors originated from a man aged 55-75 years with urothelial cancer.

The chain couples TRBV27 to TRBJ1-1; possibly TRBD1 for D (6 bases). This CDR3 has 15 amino acids. Trimming pared 4 bases from V and 4 bases from J, leaving 16 bases between. CDR1 MNHEY and CDR2 SMNVEV come from the germline V gene (reference sequence). Written as DNA, the CDR3 is TGTGCCAGCAGTTCTGGACAGCCGGGGAGCACTGAAGCTTTCTTT. Translating it yields CASSSGQPGSTEAFF.

This chain links TRBV28 with TRBJ2-1; TRBD2 might be the D (6 bases). Trimming shortened V by 6 bases and J by 6 bases, and 15 bases separated the two germline ends. From germline, CDR1 is MDHEN and CDR2 SYDVKM. The CDR3 has 14 amino acids. This chain's CDR3 is CASSPTGLRNEQFF. As DNA, the CDR3 is TGTGCCAGCAGCCCCACCGGACTACGCAATGAGCAGTTCTTC.

The rearrangement uses TRBV28 and TRBJ2-1; the match to TRBD1 covers 9 bases. The CDR3 has 15 residues. V lost 2 bases, J lost 7 bases, and 6 bases stayed unmatched. In germline, CDR1 is MDHEN, CDR2 SYDVKM. The CDR3 coding sequence is TGTGCCAGCAGTTTACTCGGACAGGGGAAAAATGAGCAGTTCTTC. Amino acids: CASSLLGQGKNEQFF.

This rearrangement joins TRBV13 to TRBJ1-2, with 9 nucleotides matching TRBD1. The CDR3 runs 15 residues. Germline-derived CDR1 and CDR2 are PRHDT and FYEKMQ (reference sequence). V lost 7 bases and J lost 5; bases outside the gene matches: 11. CDR3 DNA sequence: TGTGCCAGCACCGGAGGACAGGGGCCTCGGTATGGCTACACCTTC. This encodes CASTGGQGPRYGYTF. Filled out from reference TRBV13 and TRBJ1-2, the complete variable domain reads AAGVIQSPRHLIKEKRETATLKCYPIPRHDTVYWYQQGPGQDPQFLISFYEKMQSDKGSIPDRFSAQQFSDYHSELNMSSLELGDSALYFCASTGGQGPRYGYTFGSGTRLTVV.

This sequence joins TRBV6-5 and TRBJ2-3; perhaps TRBD2 as D (5 bases). Trimming pared 10 bases from V and 5 bases from J, leaving 16 bases between. This CDR3 region has 13 residues. The germline V gene has CDR1 MNHEY and CDR2 SVGAGI. The CDR3: CATYSRSGDTQYF. The CDR3 DNA reads as TGTGCCACCTATTCCCGGAGCGGAGATACGCAGTATTTT.